The 26 T cell receptor beta chains given below trace back to one sample, sequenced in a study of blood T cell repertoires in COVID-19. The assay was immunoSEQ multiplex PCR, and TCRdb's table has in-frame clones only and misses some. The repertoire holds 200,000 to 250,000 clones, with 84% as singletons. What was sequenced was peripheral blood. The receptors here all came from a middle-aged man with acute or convalescent COVID-19.

This chain connects TRBV18 to TRBJ2-1; 10 bases agree with TRBD2. CDR1 is KGHSH, CDR2 LQKENI, per germline. The V segment lost 3 bases and the J segment 6 bases; nucleotides outside the gene matches: 8. The CDR3 sequence is 16 residues long. CDR3 DNA sequence: TGTGCCAGCTCACCCATTTCAGCTAGCGGGAGCAATGAGCAGTTCTTC. Amino acids: CASSPISASGSNEQFF. The whole variable domain, filled in from reference TRBV18 and TRBJ2-1, reads NAGVMQNPRHLVRRRGQEARLRCSPMKGHSHVYWYRQLPEEGLKFMVYLQKENIIDESGMPKERFSAEFPKEGPSILRIQQVVRGDSAAYFCASSPISASGSNEQFFGPGTRLTVL.

This clone has only one observation. The V call is TRBV5-8, the J call TRBJ1-2; 7 nucleotides agree with TRBD1. CDR1 SGHTS and CDR2 YDEGEE come from the germline V gene. The V gene end was trimmed by 2 bases and the J gene end by 6 bases; junction bases not matched to a gene: 4. The CDR3 runs 13 residues. The DNA for the CDR3 is TGTGCCAGCAGCTTCGGGCAGGGGGATGGCTACACCTTC. This gives the protein CASSFGQGDGYTF.

V and J are TRBV4-2 and TRBJ2-3; D gene uncertain. CDR1 and CDR2 from the germline V gene are LGHNA and YNFKEQ. Trimming pared 0 bases from V and 1 base from J, leaving 17 bases between. The CDR3 loop spans 18 amino acids. The CDR3 protein is CASSQDLPLASRTDTQYF. The CDR3 DNA reads TGTGCCAGCAGCCAAGATCTTCCTTTGGCTAGTCGCACAGATACGCAGTATTTT.

The chain combines TRBV7-2 with TRBJ1-4; 9 nucleotides line up with TRBD1. Trimming cost V 5 bases and J 7 bases; bases outside gene matches: 8. The CDR3 sequence is 15 residues long. Germline V gene data show CDR1 as SGHTA and CDR2 as FQGNSA. The CDR3 sequence is CASSKRTGAVEKLFF. CDR3 coding DNA: TGTGCCAGCAGCAAACGGACAGGGGCAGTTGAAAAACTGTTTTTT. Supplemented by reference TRBV7-2 and TRBJ1-4, the full variable domain reads GAGVSQSPSNKVTEKGKDVELRCDPISGHTALYWYRQSLGQGLEFLIYFQGNSAPDKSGLPSDRFSAERTGGSVSTLTIQRTQQEDSAVYLCASSKRTGAVEKLFFGSGTQLSVL.

The chain recombines TRBV3-1 (or the pseudogene TRBV3-2) with TRBJ2-7; D gene unclear. Germline lookup yields CDR1 LGHDT and CDR2 YNNKEL (reference sequence). V dropped 5 bases and J dropped 2 bases, with 4 bases sitting between them. The CDR3 has 11 amino acids. The CDR3 loop is CASSYAYEQYF. The CDR3 coding sequence is TGTGCCAGCAGCTATGCCTACGAGCAGTACTTC.

The rearrangement links TRBV9 to TRBJ2-3; TRBD2 might be the D (7 bases). With 7 bases removed from V and 0 bases from J, the gap between germline ends came to 15 bases. The length of the CDR3 is 15 residues. Germline V gene sequence: CDR1 SGDLS, CDR2 YYNGEE. DNA for the CDR3: TGTGCCAGCGGGGGGGCTAGGCCTAGCACAGATACGCAGTATTTT. Amino acid sequence: CASGGARPSTDTQYF.

This clone occurred many times. The same CDR3 arises from other DNA sequences in this sample as well. The rearrangement uses TRBV5-1 and TRBJ1-1; no definite D call. Trimming pared 1 base from V and 1 base from J, leaving 5 bases between. The CDR3 runs 13 residues. Germline assignment: CDR1 SGHRS and CDR2 YFSETQ. The CDR3 DNA follows: TGCGCCAGCAGCTTGTCCAAGAACACTGAAGCTTTCTTT. Translating gives CASSLSKNTEAFF.

The rearrangement joins TRBV10-2 to TRBJ2-3; possible D gene TRBD1, 6 bases. Germline V lookup: CDR1 WSHSY, CDR2 SAAADI. The CDR3 runs to 15 residues. The V gene lost 5 bases and the J gene lost 1 base, with 13 bases spanning the gap. The CDR3 DNA reads TGCGCCAGCAGTAACTACGGGACACGCACAGATACGCAGTATTTT. It codes for CASSNYGTRTDTQYF.

The gene calls are TRBV29-1 and TRBJ1-1; the D gene is possibly TRBD1 (6 bases). The CDR3 extends over 14 amino acids. CDR1 and CDR2 (germline): SQVTM, ANQGSEA. The V end was cut by 6 bases, the J end by 4 bases, with 18 bases between. In nucleotides, the CDR3 is TGCAGCGTCCTAGGGGGGGAGGTGAGCACTGAAGCTTTCTTT. It yields the protein CSVLGGEVSTEAFF.

The genes are TRBV15 and TRBJ1-1; TRBD1 is a possible D gene (6 bases). The CDR3 is 16 residues long. Trimming took 5 bases from V and 0 from J, leaving 16 bases between them. Germline V gene data show CDR1 as LNHNV and CDR2 as YYDKDF (reference sequence). The CDR3 is CATSLGGGRMNTEAFF. In DNA form, the CDR3 reads TGTGCCACCAGCCTGGGAGGGGGACGAATGAACACTGAAGCTTTCTTT.

A remark on this clone: Within the sample, other DNA sequences also encode this same CDR3. The chain is built from TRBV6-5 and TRBJ1-4; unclear D gene. Germline V gene lookup returns CDR1 MNHEY and CDR2 SVGAGI. The CDR3 covers 12 residues. V was pared by 2 bases and J by 10 bases, with 8 bases between. In DNA form, the CDR3 reads TGTGCCAGCAGTTACGGAGGCGGAAAACTGTTTTTT. Residues: CASSYGGGKLFF.

This chain joins TRBV5-6 and TRBJ2-3; 10 nucleotides line up with TRBD2. From germline, CDR1 is SGHDT and CDR2 YYEEEE. The CDR3 is 19 residues long. V shed 4 bases and J 3 bases; nucleotides not matched to a gene: 17. The CDR3 bases are TGTGCCAGCAGCCACCCCTTGGCCCTAGCGGGGGTAGTAACAGATACGCAGTATTTT. This codes for CASSHPLALAGVVTDTQYF.

This sequence joins TRBV6-5 and TRBJ1-1; D gene uncertain. Trimming took 3 bases from V and 2 from J, leaving 10 bases between them. This CDR3 comprises 14 residues. Looked up from germline, CDR1 is MNHEY and CDR2 is SVGAGI. The CDR3 DNA reads TGTGCCAGCAGTTATCAGGCCATTAACACTGAAGCTTTCTTT. Translation: CASSYQAINTEAFF.

V gene TRBV20-1 combines with J gene TRBJ2-7, with 10 bases fitting TRBD1. The V gene's germline CDR1 is DFQATT and CDR2 SNEGSKA (reference sequence). This CDR3 is 14 amino acids long. J lost 1 base, V lost 6 bases, and 6 bases had no gene match. This chain's CDR3 is CSASPGQGSYEQYF. The DNA for the CDR3 is TGCAGTGCGAGTCCGGGACAGGGGTCCTACGAGCAGTACTTC.

V and J are TRBV18 and TRBJ1-6, with TRBD1 identical over 7 bases. Germline V lookup: CDR1 KGHSH, CDR2 LQKENI. The V and J ends lost 6 bases and 10 bases, in that order; junction bases with no gene match: 12. The CDR3 has 15 amino acids. The CDR3 here is CASSTIRGEVSPLHF. DNA of the CDR3: TGTGCCAGCTCTACGATCAGGGGGGAAGTATCACCCCTCCACTTT.

This clone was found once. V and J are TRBV9 and TRBJ2-5; D may be TRBD1 (6 bases). Germline lookup yields CDR1 SGDLS and CDR2 YYNGEE. V dropped 3 bases and J dropped 5 bases, with 17 bases sitting between them. The CDR3 spans 15 residues. CDR3 in DNA: TGTGCCAGCAGCGCGGTAACAGGGTCTTTGGAGACCCAGTACTTC. Protein product: CASSAVTGSLETQYF.

This chain links TRBV5-6 with TRBJ1-1, with D maybe TRBD1 (6 bases). Germline CDR1 and CDR2: SGHDT and YYEEEE. The V end was cut by 3 bases, the J end by 7 bases, with 10 bases between. This CDR3 region has 12 residues. The CDR3 DNA reads TGTGCCAGCAGCTCCAACAGGGTTGAAGCTTTCTTT. This sequence encodes CASSSNRVEAFF.

The chain combines TRBV3-1 (or the pseudogene TRBV3-2) with TRBJ2-5, with unresolved D. CDR3 size: 16 residues. CDR1 and CDR2 (germline): LGHDT, YNNKEL (reference sequence). V was trimmed by 2 bases and J by 0 bases, leaving 13 bases between them. CDR3: CASSQRGTMYQETQYF. As DNA, the CDR3 is TGTGCCAGCAGCCAACGAGGTACTATGTACCAAGAGACCCAGTACTTC.

This clone was seen only a few times. V is TRBV7-9 and J is TRBJ1-2; TRBD1 matches at 9 bases. CDR3 length: 18 residues. Per the germline V gene, CDR1 is SEHNR and CDR2 is FQNEAQ (reference sequence). The V and J ends lost 1 base and 4 bases, in that order; junction bases with no gene match: 13. The CDR3 is CASSLEGADRGFRYGYTF. Written as DNA, the CDR3 is TGTGCCAGCAGCTTAGAAGGGGCCGACAGGGGGTTCCGCTATGGCTACACCTTC.

This sequence joins TRBV5-1 and TRBJ2-2, with 8 bases matching TRBD1. This CDR3 comprises 13 residues. Trimming cost V 3 bases and J 16 bases; bases outside gene matches: 11. The V gene's germline CDR1 is SGHRS and CDR2 YFSETQ. CDR3 amino acids: CASSSLPGQAAFF. DNA for the CDR3: TGCGCCAGCAGCTCCTTACCGGGACAGGCGGCGTTTTTT. Full variable domain (missing parts from reference TRBV5-1 and TRBJ2-2): KAGVTQTPRYLIKTRGQQVTLSCSPISGHRSVSWYQQTPGQGLQFLFEYFSETQRNKGNFPGRFSGRQFSNSRSEMNVSTLELGDSALYLCASSSLPGQAAFFGEGSRLTVL.

The J gene is TRBJ2-2, the V gene TRBV24-1; TRBD1 matches 8 bases. The CDR3 covers 16 residues. Germline values: CDR1 KGHDR, CDR2 SFDVKD. V gave up 2 bases and J gave up 5 bases; unmatched junction bases: 6. The CDR3 is CATSDSRTGWTGELFF. CDR3 DNA: TGTGCCACCAGTGATTCCCGGACAGGGTGGACCGGGGAGCTGTTTTTT.

V and J are TRBV29-1 and TRBJ2-7; TRBD2 matches 11 bases. The CDR3 has 16 amino acids. Per the germline V gene, CDR1 is SQVTM and CDR2 is ANQGSEA. Germline trimming cut 0 bases from V and 3 bases from J; bases unmatched to any gene: 7. CDR3 in amino acids: CSVEDYSGTSGYEQYF. CDR3 DNA sequence: TGCAGCGTTGAAGATTATTCCGGGACTAGCGGCTACGAGCAGTACTTC.

This clone has more than one count but fewer than ten. The V gene is TRBV19, the J gene TRBJ2-7; D is possibly TRBD1 (6 bases). The CDR3 sequence is 16 residues long. The germline V gene encodes CDR1 LNHDA and CDR2 SQIVND (reference sequence). V was pared by 1 base and J by 2 bases, with 15 bases between. Written as DNA, the CDR3 is TGTGCCAGTAGTATAGGCGGCACCAGGGGCACCTACGAGCAGTACTTC. Residues: CASSIGGTRGTYEQYF.

The chain uses TRBV5-1 and TRBJ1-6, with 7 nucleotides matching TRBD1. V lost 3 bases, J lost 7 bases, and 7 bases stayed unmatched. The CDR3 contains 15 residues. The germline CDR1 and CDR2 sequences are SGHRS and YFSETQ. CDR3 nucleotides: TGCGCCAGCAGCTCCTCGGGACAGCTCAATTCACCCCTCCACTTT. Encoded protein: CASSSSGQLNSPLHF. Complete variable domain (other parts from reference TRBV5-1 and TRBJ1-6): KAGVTQTPRYLIKTRGQQVTLSCSPISGHRSVSWYQQTPGQGLQFLFEYFSETQRNKGNFPGRFSGRQFSNSRSEMNVSTLELGDSALYLCASSSSGQLNSPLHFGNGTRLTVT.

J is TRBJ1-4 and V is TRBV11-3, with 7 bases lining up with TRBD1. CDR3 length equals 16 residues. CDR1 is SGHNT and CDR2 is YENEEA in the germline V gene. The trim removed 5 bases at V and 1 base at J, leaving 7 bases unmatched. CDR3 amino acids: CASSTRRGLTNEKLFF. In nucleotides, the CDR3 is TGTGCCAGCAGCACGCGGAGGGGGCTAACTAATGAAAAACTGTTTTTT. The full variable domain, its missing parts supplied by reference TRBV11-3 and TRBJ1-4, is EAGVVQSPRYKIIEKKQPVAFWCNPISGHNTLYWYLQNLGQGPELLIRYENEEAVDDSQLPKDRFSAERLKGVDSTLKIQPAELGDSAVYLCASSTRRGLTNEKLFFGSGTQLSVL.

The chain carries TRBV5-1 and TRBJ1-2, with D maybe TRBD1 (6 bases). CDR1 and CDR2 from the germline V gene are SGHRS and YFSETQ. V was shortened by 1 base and J by 2 bases, with 9 bases between the two germline ends. The CDR3 covers 14 residues. CDR3 residues: CASSLTRGNYGYTF. In DNA form, the CDR3 reads TGCGCCAGCAGCTTGACCAGGGGAAACTATGGCTACACCTTC.